These 13 T cell receptor beta chains came from one sample sequenced in a study of CD8+CD57+ T cells in acquired aplastic anemia. Profiling that covered TCR beta VDJ and CDR3 relied on genomic DNA as its template. TCRdb re-called the reads with MiXCR, one entry per CDR3 protein. Of around 180,000 distinct CDR3 sequences in the sample, 64% were seen once. The sequenced material came from sorted CD4+, CD8+, or CD8+CD57+ T cells (not recorded which) from PBMCs. These receptors were obtained from a human donor with severe aplastic anemia or a healthy control (not recorded which).

The CDR3 DNA is TGCAGTGTTCTGAGCGGGGGAAGCTCCTACGAGCAGTACGTC. Translation: CSVLSGGSSYEQYV. The V gene is TRBV20-1, the J gene TRBJ2-7, with TRBD2 matching 8 bases. The CDR3 consists of 14 residues. CDR1 is DFQATT and CDR2 is SNEGSKA in the germline V gene (reference sequence). Unmatched junction bases numbered 8, after V lost 7 bases and J lost 0 bases.

The J gene is TRBJ2-2, the V gene TRBV24-1; a weak D match, TRBD2 (6 bases). Trimming shortened V by 0 bases and J by 1 base, and 11 bases separated the two germline ends. The germline V gene has CDR1 KGHDR and CDR2 SFDVKD. This CDR3 is 17 amino acids long. DNA of the CDR3: TGTGCCACCAGTGATTTGGGGTTCGGGAGGAACACCGGGGAGCTGTTTTTT. It codes for CATSDLGFGRNTGELFF.

This clonotype was detected a few times. This chain links TRBV28 with TRBJ2-1, with 11 bases fitting TRBD2. Germline V gene data show CDR1 as MDHEN and CDR2 as SYDVKM. V shed 7 bases, J shed 8 bases, and the junction held 10 bases outside the gene matches. CDR3 length: 15 amino acids. The CDR3 loop is CASNSLAGGRDEQFF. The CDR3 DNA reads TGTGCCAGCAACTCTCTAGCGGGGGGAAGGGATGAGCAGTTCTTC. Complete variable domain (other parts from reference TRBV28 and TRBJ2-1): DVKVTQSSRYLVKRTGEKVFLECVQDMDHENMFWYRQDPGLGLRLIYFSYDVKMKEKGDIPEGYSVSREKKERFSLILESASTNQTSMYLCASNSLAGGRDEQFFGPGTRLTVL.

This chain connects TRBV2 to TRBJ2-3; the D gene is possibly TRBD1 (7 bases). The germline V gene has CDR1 SNHLY and CDR2 FYNNEI. Trimming took 5 bases from V and 2 from J, leaving 17 bases between them. The CDR3 totals 16 residues. Here the CDR3 DNA reads TGTGCCAGCAGTTTAAGGGCGGGGACAGCCACAGATACGCAGTATTTT. Its translation: CASSLRAGTATDTQYF. Together with reference TRBV2 and TRBJ2-3, the CDR3 gives the full variable domain: EPEVTQTPSHQVTQMGQEVILRCVPISNHLYFYWYRQILGQKVEFLVSFYNNEISEKSEIFDDQFSVERPDGSNFTLKIRSTKLEDSAMYFCASSLRAGTATDTQYFGPGTRLTVL.

This clonotype was counted a few times. The genes are TRBV29-1 and TRBJ2-1, with D possibly being TRBD2 (7 bases). CDR3 length: 14 residues. Germline loops: CDR1 SQVTM, CDR2 ANQGSEA. V was clipped by 3 bases and J by 4 bases, with 13 bases between them. CDR3 loop: CSVDAGARYNEQFF. CDR3 nucleotide sequence: TGCAGCGTTGACGCGGGGGCGCGATACAATGAGCAGTTCTTC.

This clonotype was recorded a few times. The chain uses TRBV20-1 and TRBJ1-2; weak D call: TRBD1 (6 bases). CDR1 DFQATT and CDR2 SNEGSKA come from the germline V gene (reference sequence). V gave up 4 bases and J gave up 5 bases, with 20 bases separating them. The CDR3 runs to 15 residues. The CDR3 DNA reads as TGCAGTGCTAAGGAGGCCGTGGGAGGGGGATATGGCTACACCTTC. This encodes CSAKEAVGGGYGYTF.

The V gene is TRBV6-6, the J gene TRBJ2-7; D remains ambiguous. V lost 6 bases and J 3 bases, leaving 6 bases between the germline ends. CDR1 MNHNY and CDR2 SVGAGI come from the germline V gene (reference sequence). The CDR3 contains 11 residues. CDR3 sequence reads: CASRDRYEQYF. Here the CDR3 DNA reads TGTGCCAGCAGGGACCGCTACGAGCAGTACTTC.

The chain combines TRBV5-1 with TRBJ1-1, with D uncertain. From germline, CDR1 is SGHRS and CDR2 YFSETQ. Trimming took 0 bases from V and 2 from J, leaving 8 bases between them. This CDR3 spans 14 amino acids. CDR3 amino acids: CASSLVRGNTEAFF. CDR3 DNA sequence: TGCGCCAGCAGCTTGGTTCGGGGAAACACTGAAGCTTTCTTT.

The chain combines TRBV5-1 with TRBJ2-7; TRBD1 aligns across 8 bases. Trimming took 0 bases from V and 4 from J; bases not matched to a gene: 3. Germline V gives CDR1 SGHRS, CDR2 YFSETQ. The CDR3 length is 14 residues. CDR3 loop: CASSLVGQDYEQYF. The CDR3 DNA is TGCGCCAGCAGCTTGGTGGGACAGGATTACGAGCAGTACTTC.

This clonotype was counted between two and nine times. The chain is built from TRBV2 and TRBJ2-2; D remains ambiguous. Looked up from germline, CDR1 is SNHLY and CDR2 is FYNNEI. The CDR3 extends over 14 amino acids. Trimming left V 7 bases short and J 0 bases short, with 9 bases between. DNA of the CDR3: TGTGCCAGCAAATGGTCTGCGAACACCGGGGAGCTGTTTTTT. Amino acids: CASKWSANTGELFF.

The sample holds many counts of this clonotype. The chain has TRBV6-5 and TRBJ1-5, with unresolved D. The CDR3 extends over 15 amino acids. Germline CDR1 is MNHEY and CDR2 is SVGAGI. The V end was cut by 0 bases, the J end by 1 base, with 7 bases between. The CDR3 nucleotides are TGTGCCAGCAGTTACTCCTCGGAGAGCAATCAGCCCCAGCATTTT. Amino acids: CASSYSSESNQPQHF.

The chain carries TRBV10-3 and TRBJ2-7; the match to TRBD2 covers 13 bases. V gave up 10 bases and J gave up 0 bases; unmatched junction bases: 12. The CDR3 consists of 17 residues. The germline gives CDR1 ENHRY, CDR2 SYGVKD. Here the CDR3 reads CATRQGTSGISSYEQYF. CDR3 DNA sequence: TGTGCCACCCGCCAGGGGACTAGCGGGATTAGCTCCTACGAGCAGTACTTC.

The V gene is TRBV20-1, the J gene TRBJ2-7; 9 positions match TRBD2. Looked up from germline, CDR1 is DFQATT and CDR2 is SNEGSKA (reference sequence). Trimming at V came to 1 base and at J to 7 bases, leaving 11 bases not matched to a gene. The CDR3 is made up of 15 amino acids. The CDR3 sequence: CSARGERGAEGEQYF. The CDR3 DNA is TGCAGTGCTAGAGGGGAGCGGGGGGCCGAGGGGGAGCAGTACTTC.